What follows describes a single T cell receptor (beta chain). Relative to the germline gene, one junction end is altered; a read error may explain this. A second roughly 6 to 12 cycle PCR used barcoded and J-beta primers. Via MiXCR, TCRdb re-called the 5' RACE reads, giving one row per CDR3 protein. The sample includes some 800,000 distinct CDR3 sequences, around 43% of them seen just once. The sample comes from a study of blood T cells in healthy people across ages. CDR1 and CDR2 (germline): SGHRS, YFSETQ. The CDR3 extends over 16 amino acids. The chain recombines TRBV5-1 with TRBJ2-7, with 12 positions matching TRBD1. The receptor's source is a man aged 55 to 70 in good health. The sample consisted of blood. DNA for the CDR3: TGCGCCAGCAGTTACACTGGGACAGGGGGCATCTACGGGCAGTACTTC. It specifies CASSYTGTGGIYGQYF. Looking up the rest from reference TRBV5-1 and TRBJ2-7 gives the full variable domain: KAGVTQTPRYLIKTRGQQVTLSCSPISGHRSVSWYQQTPGQGLQFLFEYFSETQRNKGNFPGRFSGRQFSNSRSEMNVSTLELGDSALYLCASSYTGTGGIYGQYFGPGTRLTVT.